This T cell receptor beta chain derives from a study of cytomegalovirus exposure and HLA in healthy donors. Across the study: Within the Caucasian-associated ancestry cluster were 81% of the 398 genotyped donors.

Primers included in the PCR were 60 Vbeta and 13 Jbeta primers. Per the study methods: Later reanalysis found roughly 80 million unique TCR beta chains, roughly 9.9 million of them shared. Profiled with immunoSEQ multiplex PCR; TCRdb holds only in-frame clones, not every one. V and J calls plus clone size are reproduced from that table; the DNA served to infer D and trimming. Of 95,000 or so clones in the sample, around 86% were seen once. Germline lookup yields CDR1 SGHNT and CDR2 YENEEA. The CDR3 runs 15 residues. J gave up 7 bases and V 5 bases, and 9 bases lay outside the gene matches. The specimen sequenced was PBMCs. This clonotype originated in a woman in her sixties or seventies in good health and CMV-seropositive. V and J are TRBV11-3 and TRBJ2-1, with 9 nucleotides matching TRBD2. In nucleotides, the CDR3 is TGTGCCAGCAGCCCTCAACGCGGGAGGGTGAATGAGCAGTTCTTC. It yields the protein CASSPQRGRVNEQFF.